This entry describes one T cell receptor (beta chain). The record originates from a study of response to subunit inactivated influenza vaccine. TCRdb redid the calling of the RT-PCR reads with MiXCR, one entry per CDR3 protein. The data show hundreds of thousands of distinct CDR3 sequences, about an eighth seen once. Germline V gene sequence: CDR1 SEHNR, CDR2 FQNEAQ (reference sequence). The ends were cut back, 5 bases at V and 2 bases at J, with 12 bases in the middle. The CDR3 is made up of 15 amino acids. This clonotype originated in a man over 45 who received an inactivated influenza vaccine. The source material was PBMCs from blood, sampled on the day of vaccination. The chain carries TRBV7-9 and TRBJ2-2; the D gene is possibly TRBD1 (6 bases). The CDR3 sequence: CASSLGGHNTGELFF. The CDR3 coding sequence is TGTGCCAGCAGCCTAGGGGGACACAACACCGGGGAGCTGTTTTTT.